This paragraph covers one T cell receptor beta chain sequence. This specimen comes from a study of blood T cell repertoires in COVID-19. At the level of the study: Acute and convalescent COVID-19 samples came from the United States, Italy and Spain. The cDNA or gDNA used as material had been derived from T cells, B-cell-depleted T cells, or PBMCs.

This CDR3 contains 16 residues. Trimming shortened V by 4 bases and J by 0 bases, and 15 bases separated the two germline ends. CDR1 and CDR2 from the germline V gene are SGHVS and FQNEAQ. As handled by the study authors: Reference gene primer amplification in the assay estimated nucleated cell counts. Using immunoSEQ multiplex PCR, the repertoire was profiled, and TCRdb retains in-frame clones only, with some absent. Clonal size and the V and J genes are those of that table, whereas D and trimming came from the DNA. The sample yields roughly 170,000 clones, 70% to 90% seen once. V and J are TRBV7-8 and TRBJ1-1; D perhaps matches TRBD1 (5 bases). The sequence derives from a man in his 70s with active or convalescent COVID-19. The sample consisted of peripheral blood. The CDR3 here is CASSYVRALVNTEAFF. As DNA, the CDR3 is TGTGCCAGCAGCTACGTCAGGGCTTTGGTGAACACTGAAGCTTTCTTT.